This T cell receptor beta chain derives from a study of blood T cell repertoires in COVID-19. Original methodology: Amplification with reference gene primers provided the estimates of nucleated cell counts. Clones were read by immunoSEQ multiplex PCR, and TCRdb kept only the in-frame ones, dropping some. V and J calls and clone size follow that table, whereas D and trimming were derived from the DNA. This table holds hundreds of thousands of clones, approximately 90% found once. Trimming pared 8 bases from V and 3 bases from J, leaving 20 bases between. This CDR3 has 16 amino acids. Germline V gene lookup returns CDR1 LNHDA and CDR2 SQIVND (reference sequence). Donors of Cohort 3 who recovered were those that had two negative PCRs, clearance, or symptom resolution.

The sample was PBMCs or T cells enriched from blood (not recorded which). The clonotype originates from a man in his forties or fifties who had recovered from COVID-19. The genes are TRBV19 and TRBJ1-5, with D possibly matching TRBD1 (5 bases). CDR3 sequence (DNA): TGTGCCAGTCTTACAGGAGCCTCGGGTCTCAATCAGCCCCAGCATTTT. This translates into CASLTGASGLNQPQHF.